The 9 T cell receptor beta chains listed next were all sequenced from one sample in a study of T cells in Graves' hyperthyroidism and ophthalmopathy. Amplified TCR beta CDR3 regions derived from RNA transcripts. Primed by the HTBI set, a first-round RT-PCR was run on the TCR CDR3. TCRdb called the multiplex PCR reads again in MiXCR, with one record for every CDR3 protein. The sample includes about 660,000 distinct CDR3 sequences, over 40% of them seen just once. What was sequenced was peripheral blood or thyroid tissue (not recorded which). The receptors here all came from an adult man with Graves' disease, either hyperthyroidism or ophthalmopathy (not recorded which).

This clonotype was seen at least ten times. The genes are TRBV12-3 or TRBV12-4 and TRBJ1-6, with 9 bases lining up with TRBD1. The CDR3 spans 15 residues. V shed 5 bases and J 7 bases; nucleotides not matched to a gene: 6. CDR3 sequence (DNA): TGTGCCAGCAGTCCGACAGGGGGAGGGAATTCACCCCTCCACTTT. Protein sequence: CASSPTGGGNSPLHF.

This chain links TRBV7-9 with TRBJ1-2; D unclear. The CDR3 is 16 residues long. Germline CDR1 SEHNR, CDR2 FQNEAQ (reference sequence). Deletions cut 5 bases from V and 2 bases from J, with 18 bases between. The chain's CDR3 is CASSPVDRADNYGYTF. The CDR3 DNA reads TGTGCCAGCAGCCCAGTTGACCGGGCAGACAACTATGGCTACACCTTC.

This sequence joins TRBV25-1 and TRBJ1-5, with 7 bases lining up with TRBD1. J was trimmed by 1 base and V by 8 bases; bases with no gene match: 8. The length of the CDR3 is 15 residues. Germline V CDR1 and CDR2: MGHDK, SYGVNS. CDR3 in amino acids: CASAVDRASNQPQHF. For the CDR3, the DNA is TGTGCCAGCGCCGTTGACAGGGCGAGCAATCAGCCCCAGCATTTT.

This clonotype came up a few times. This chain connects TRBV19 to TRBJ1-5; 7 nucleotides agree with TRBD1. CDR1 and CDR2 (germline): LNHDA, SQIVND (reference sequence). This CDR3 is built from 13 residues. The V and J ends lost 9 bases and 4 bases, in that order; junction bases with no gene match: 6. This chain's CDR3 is CASRDSQNQPQHF. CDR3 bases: TGTGCCAGCAGGGACAGCCAAAATCAGCCCCAGCATTTT.

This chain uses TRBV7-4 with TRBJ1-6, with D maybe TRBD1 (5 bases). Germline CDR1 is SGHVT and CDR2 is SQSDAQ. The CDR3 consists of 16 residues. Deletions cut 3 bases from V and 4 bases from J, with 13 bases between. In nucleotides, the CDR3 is TGTGCCAGCAGCTTTGAGGGAGGGGAGTATAATTCACCCCTCCACTTT. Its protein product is CASSFEGGEYNSPLHF.

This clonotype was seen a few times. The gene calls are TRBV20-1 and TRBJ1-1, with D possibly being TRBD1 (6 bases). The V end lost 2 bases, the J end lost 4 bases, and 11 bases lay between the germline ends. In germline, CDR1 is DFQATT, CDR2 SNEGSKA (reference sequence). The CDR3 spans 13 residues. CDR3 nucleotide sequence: TGCAGTGCTAGACCAGCAGGGGTCACTGAAGCTTTCTTT. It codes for CSARPAGVTEAFF.

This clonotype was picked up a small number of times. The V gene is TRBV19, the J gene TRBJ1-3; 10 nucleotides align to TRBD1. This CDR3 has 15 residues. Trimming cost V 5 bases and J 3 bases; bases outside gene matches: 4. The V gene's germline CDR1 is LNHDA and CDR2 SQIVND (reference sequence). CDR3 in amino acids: CASSFDRGRGNTIYF. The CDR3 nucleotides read TGTGCCAGTAGTTTCGACAGGGGGCGTGGAAACACCATATATTTT.

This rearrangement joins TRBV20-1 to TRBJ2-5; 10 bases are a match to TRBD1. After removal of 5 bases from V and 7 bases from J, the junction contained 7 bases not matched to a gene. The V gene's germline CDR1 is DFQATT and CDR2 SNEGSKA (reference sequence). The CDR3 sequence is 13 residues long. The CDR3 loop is CSAGQRDRGTQYF. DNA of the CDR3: TGCAGTGCTGGCCAACGGGACAGGGGGACCCAGTACTTC.

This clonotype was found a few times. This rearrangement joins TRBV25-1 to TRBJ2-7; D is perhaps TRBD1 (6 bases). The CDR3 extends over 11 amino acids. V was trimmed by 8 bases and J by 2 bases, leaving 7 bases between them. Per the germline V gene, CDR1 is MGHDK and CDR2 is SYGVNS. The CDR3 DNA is TGTGCCAGCGGGGACACCTACGAGCAGTACTTC. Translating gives CASGDTYEQYF.